Listed here are 11 T cell receptor beta chains from one sample, sequenced in a study of low-dose radiotherapy and immunotherapy resistance in tumors (dated by TCRdb to the early 2020s). Read against the paper, the sample's time point label means: before trial treatment. Sequencing used an Illumina MiniSeq. To make first-strand cDNA, Superscript III was used along with a set of TRAV- and TRBV-specific primers so that both the TCRalpha and TCRbeta chains were covered. TCRs were amplified with Phusion for 15 to 20 PCR cycles using a constant-region primer together with the adapter attached to the V primers. Starting from the raw public reads, TCRdb applied fastp trimming at Q25, assembled clones with MiXCR and retained in-frame beta chains. Identical CDR3 proteins give one entry, which carries the most common genes and DNA. The sample table holds tens of thousands of distinct CDR3 sequences, of which more than 8.5% were seen once. Under 1.1% of the sample is held by the ten biggest clonotypes.

Source: PBMCs, taken before treatment. These receptors were obtained from a male donor with prostate cancer.

This clonotype was counted many times. The chain employs TRBV3-1 and TRBJ2-2; 9 bases are a match to TRBD1. CDR1 and CDR2 (germline): LGHDT, YNNKEL (reference sequence). The CDR3 is 16 residues long. Losses at the gene ends were 4 bases for V and 9 bases for J; bases not matched to a gene: 12. CDR3 in DNA: TGTGCCAGCAGCCCGCGGGACAGGGCAACTTACAGGGAGCTGTTTTTT. Translating it yields CASSPRDRATYRELFF.

This clonotype was found many times. The chain is built from TRBV10-3 and TRBJ1-6, with TRBD1 matching over 9 bases. The V gene end was trimmed by 10 bases and the J gene end by 7 bases; junction bases not matched to a gene: 11. Germline V gene sequence: CDR1 ENHRY, CDR2 SYGVKD. The CDR3 length is 15 residues. For the CDR3, the DNA is TGTGCCACCGGGGACAGGGACGCCGTGAATTCACCCCTCCACTTT. Its protein is CATGDRDAVNSPLHF.

This clonotype was observed many times. The chain has TRBV29-1 and TRBJ1-3; 11 bases map to TRBD1. V lost 6 bases and J lost 4; bases outside the gene matches: 8. Germline CDR1 SQVTM, CDR2 ANQGSEA. The CDR3 consists of 15 residues. For the CDR3, the DNA is TGCAGCGTCGTCGGGACAGGGGGAGTAGGAAACACCATATATTTT. This gives the protein CSVVGTGGVGNTIYF.

This clonotype has a count of ten or more. The J gene is TRBJ2-2, the V gene TRBV6-2 or TRBV6-3; D uncertain. Trimming stripped 2 bases from V and 3 bases from J, with 7 bases between. Germline lookup yields CDR1 MNHEY and CDR2 SVGEGT. The CDR3 sequence is 14 residues long. The CDR3 nucleotides are TGTGCCAGCAGTTACGGGATTCACACCGGGGAGCTGTTTTTT. Residues: CASSYGIHTGELFF.

There are a few counts of this clonotype. The rearrangement uses TRBV18 and TRBJ1-1; D not certain. This CDR3 comprises 15 residues. CDR1 and CDR2 (germline): KGHSH, LQKENI. Trimming removed 2 bases from V and 0 bases from J, with 10 bases in between. DNA of the CDR3: TGTGCCAGCTCACCATTTCCGGGAATGAACACTGAAGCTTTCTTT. Translating it yields CASSPFPGMNTEAFF. Drawing the rest from reference TRBV18 and TRBJ1-1, the complete variable domain is NAGVMQNPRHLVRRRGQEARLRCSPMKGHSHVYWYRQLPEEGLKFMVYLQKENIIDESGMPKERFSAEFPKEGPSILRIQQVVRGDSAAYFCASSPFPGMNTEAFFGQGTRLTVV.

The table lists this clonotype with many counts. CDR3 amino acids: CSARGGIGAAETQYF. As DNA, the CDR3 is TGCAGTGCTAGAGGTGGTATAGGAGCGGCGGAGACCCAGTACTTC. This chain joins TRBV20-1 and TRBJ2-5; a possible D gene is TRBD2 (5 bases). There are 15 residues in the CDR3. V lost 1 base to trimming and J lost 5 bases, with 17 bases between them. Germline V gives CDR1 DFQATT, CDR2 SNEGSKA (reference sequence).

This clonotype was observed at least ten times. The chain links TRBV10-3 to TRBJ2-2, with D possibly being TRBD2 (5 bases). The CDR3 loop spans 12 amino acids. Trimming removed 9 bases at V and 5 bases at J, with 10 bases between. Looked up from germline, CDR1 is ENHRY and CDR2 is SYGVKD. The CDR3 DNA reads as TGTGCCATAAAAACGGGGACCGGGGAGCTGTTTTTT. Its translation is CAIKTGTGELFF.

This clonotype appeared many times. The rearrangement uses TRBV7-2 and TRBJ2-6; D is perhaps TRBD1 or TRBD2 (6 bases each). CDR3 length: 17 residues. Germline V CDR1 and CDR2: SGHTA, FQGNSA. Trimming removed 1 base from V and 4 bases from J, with 14 bases in between. The CDR3 spells CASSLGGVGAGANVLTF. Written as DNA, the CDR3 is TGTGCCAGCAGCTTAGGGGGGGTGGGGGCCGGGGCCAACGTCCTGACTTTC.

In this sample, this clonotype turned up many times. The chain uses TRBV6-2 or TRBV6-3 and TRBJ2-2, with D hard to call. This CDR3 is 13 amino acids long. V shed 7 bases and J shed 4 bases, with 10 bases lying between them. Germline CDR1 reads MNHEY; CDR2 reads SVGEGT. The CDR3 DNA follows: TGTGCCAGCATGGGCGGACCCACCGGGGAGCTGTTTTTT. It encodes CASMGGPTGELFF.

The table lists this clonotype with many counts. The genes are TRBV7-8 and TRBJ2-7; maybe TRBD2 (6 bases). The germline V gene has CDR1 SGHVS and CDR2 FQNEAQ. Trimming cost V 7 bases and J 7 bases, with 23 bases left between them. This CDR3 comprises 15 residues. The CDR3 loop is CASTLRGLGLGEQYF. The CDR3 region has the DNA TGTGCCAGCACTTTGCGGGGACTGGGGTTGGGGGAGCAGTACTTC.

This clonotype was counted ten times or more. This chain connects TRBV28 to TRBJ2-3; 8 nucleotides line up with TRBD1. Germline loops: CDR1 MDHEN, CDR2 SYDVKM. The CDR3 is made up of 18 amino acids. The trim removed 6 bases at V and 3 bases at J, leaving 17 bases unmatched. The CDR3 is CASSSPRTGLNRTDTQYF. The CDR3 DNA follows: TGTGCCAGCAGCTCCCCGCGGACAGGGTTAAATCGGACAGATACGCAGTATTTT. Filled out from reference TRBV28 and TRBJ2-3, the complete variable domain reads DVKVTQSSRYLVKRTGEKVFLECVQDMDHENMFWYRQDPGLGLRLIYFSYDVKMKEKGDIPEGYSVSREKKERFSLILESASTNQTSMYLCASSSPRTGLNRTDTQYFGPGTRLTVL.